This T cell receptor (beta chain) was captured by sequencing in a study of T cell responses to AZD1222 COVID-19 vaccine. CDR1 SGHRS and CDR2 YFSETQ come from the germline V gene. This CDR3 has 14 residues. Trimming removed 2 bases at V and 3 bases at J, with 11 bases between. General study points: Sampling captured repertoires only after the peak T cell response.

Assay used: immunoSEQ multiplex PCR; TCRdb lists only in-frame clones, some missing. The table has about 120,000 clones, roughly 90% seen once. Note on this clone: What it binds is unknown.

The chain couples TRBV5-1 to TRBJ1-1; D is possibly TRBD1 (6 bases). Here the sequenced sample was peripheral blood, taken on day 0 of AZD1222 vaccination. This receptor was obtained from an adult in good health. CDR3 sequence (DNA): TGCGCCAGCAGCTTTGTAGGGGGGGACACTGAAGCTTTCTTT. Translating it yields CASSFVGGDTEAFF.